The 18 T cell receptor beta chains presented below share a single source sample, sequenced in a study of T cell changes during pregnancy in multiple sclerosis. Assay: immunoSEQ multiplex PCR; the TCRdb copy retains only in-frame clones and omits some. The sample contains just under 65,000 clones, 90% to 95% of which appear only once. The material was peripheral blood, obtained in the third trimester of pregnancy. The receptors here all came from a female donor in good health, enrolled as a control in a pregnancy study.

The chain recombines TRBV7-9 with TRBJ2-1; 15 nucleotides match TRBD2. The germline V gene encodes CDR1 SEHNR and CDR2 FQNEAQ (reference sequence). The junction had 8 bases not matched to a gene; V was cut back by 5 bases and J by 6 bases. CDR3 length: 17 residues. CDR3 bases: TGTGCCAGCAGCCCCAGGACTAGCGGGGGGGCCGGCAATGAGCAGTTCTTC. Translated: CASSPRTSGGAGNEQFF.

Only one count was recorded for this clone. The rearrangement joins TRBV6-1 to TRBJ2-2; D is possibly TRBD1 (5 bases). CDR1 and CDR2 from the germline V gene are MNHNS and SASEGT. The CDR3 spans 15 residues. Between the trimmed V and J ends, which lost 2 bases and 3 bases, there was a span of 10 bases. The CDR3 coding sequence is TGTGCCAGCAGTGAAACGACAGACTACACCGGGGAGCTGTTTTTT. As protein: CASSETTDYTGELFF.

This clone was seen many times. The chain employs TRBV19 and TRBJ2-7; D possibly corresponds to TRBD1 (5 bases). The CDR3 contains 14 residues. CDR1 is LNHDA, CDR2 SQIVND, per germline (reference sequence). V was cut by 5 bases and J by 1 base, with 12 bases left in between. The CDR3 is CASSLDSESYEQYF. Written as DNA, the CDR3 is TGTGCCAGTAGTCTTGACAGTGAATCCTACGAGCAGTACTTC.

The gene calls are TRBV6-5 and TRBJ2-7, with 8 bases matching TRBD1. Germline CDR1 is MNHEY and CDR2 is SVGAGI. Trimming took 5 bases from V and 2 from J; bases not matched to a gene: 2. This CDR3 is 13 amino acids long. The CDR3 nucleotides are TGTGCCAGCAGTAGGACAGGGACCTACGAGCAGTACTTC. It encodes CASSRTGTYEQYF.

The chain joins TRBV6-1 to TRBJ2-1; the D gene is possibly TRBD1 (6 bases). CDR1 is MNHNS and CDR2 is SASEGT in the germline V gene. This CDR3 comprises 15 residues. V lost 0 bases and J lost 4, with 10 bases in between. This CDR3 reads CASSEAGARYNEQFF. In DNA form, the CDR3 reads TGTGCCAGCAGTGAAGCGGGGGCGCGTTACAATGAGCAGTTCTTC.

In this sample, this clone turned up many times. This sequence joins TRBV2 and TRBJ1-5; 7 nucleotides match TRBD1. The length of the CDR3 is 16 residues. CDR1 and CDR2 from the germline V gene are SNHLY and FYNNEI. The J segment lost 2 bases and the V segment lost 0 bases, leaving 4 bases of the junction unmatched. CDR3 protein: CASSEAQGTGNQPQHF. The CDR3 nucleotides are TGTGCCAGCAGTGAAGCGCAGGGGACAGGCAATCAGCCCCAGCATTTT.

CDR3 amino acids: CASSSWTDNEQFF. In nucleotides, the CDR3 is TGTGCCAGCAGCTCCTGGACAGACAATGAGCAGTTCTTC. The J gene is TRBJ2-1, the V gene TRBV6-6, with TRBD1 as a possible D gene (6 bases). The CDR3 runs 13 residues. Looked up from germline, CDR1 is MNHNY and CDR2 is SVGAGI (reference sequence). Trimming removed 6 bases at V and 5 bases at J, with 11 bases between.

V usage is TRBV20-1 and J usage is TRBJ1-2; D may be TRBD1 (6 bases). V shed 6 bases and J shed 2 bases, with 7 bases lying between them. Germline CDR1 is DFQATT and CDR2 is SNEGSKA (reference sequence). The CDR3 has 11 amino acids. DNA of the CDR3: TGCAGTGCCCAGGGGAACTATGGCTACACCTTC. It yields the protein CSAQGNYGYTF.

This clone has just one count. The V gene is TRBV18, the J gene TRBJ1-5, with D possibly matching TRBD1 (6 bases). The CDR3 has 15 amino acids. V was cut by 2 bases and J by 7 bases, with 15 bases left in between. CDR1 KGHSH and CDR2 LQKENI come from the germline V gene. The DNA of the CDR3 is TGTGCCAGCTCACCAAAATACGGACAGACACAGCCCCAGCATTTT. Amino acid sequence: CASSPKYGQTQPQHF. Supplemented by reference TRBV18 and TRBJ1-5, the full variable domain reads NAGVMQNPRHLVRRRGQEARLRCSPMKGHSHVYWYRQLPEEGLKFMVYLQKENIIDESGMPKERFSAEFPKEGPSILRIQQVVRGDSAAYFCASSPKYGQTQPQHFGDGTRLSIL.

V usage is TRBV27 and J usage is TRBJ1-2; TRBD1 might be the D (5 bases). V was trimmed by 9 bases and J by 1 base, leaving 12 bases between them. This CDR3 has 13 residues. CDR1 is MNHEY and CDR2 is SMNVEV in the germline V gene (reference sequence). The chain's CDR3 is CASRQPNNYGYTF. The CDR3 DNA follows: TGTGCCAGTCGACAGCCAAATAACTATGGCTACACCTTC.

The rearrangement links TRBV7-9 to TRBJ2-5; 8 nucleotides match TRBD1. V was clipped by 5 bases and J by 4 bases; unmatched bases: 9. There are 15 residues in the CDR3. Germline lookup yields CDR1 SEHNR and CDR2 FQNEAQ (reference sequence). The CDR3 DNA follows: TGTGCCAGCAGCCCCCGGACAGGGAAAGTAGAGACCCAGTACTTC. Residues: CASSPRTGKVETQYF.

The chain combines TRBV5-1 with TRBJ2-7; TRBD1 aligns across 8 bases. Looked up from germline, CDR1 is SGHRS and CDR2 is YFSETQ. The CDR3 loop spans 16 amino acids. Trimming cost V 0 bases and J 5 bases; bases outside gene matches: 10. As DNA, the CDR3 is TGCGCCAGCAGCTTGGCCTTCGAGACAGGGGACCACGAGCAGTACTTC. It translates to CASSLAFETGDHEQYF. The full variable domain, its missing parts supplied by reference TRBV5-1 and TRBJ2-7, is KAGVTQTPRYLIKTRGQQVTLSCSPISGHRSVSWYQQTPGQGLQFLFEYFSETQRNKGNFPGRFSGRQFSNSRSEMNVSTLELGDSALYLCASSLAFETGDHEQYFGPGTRLTVT.

V usage is TRBV6-6 and J usage is TRBJ1-2, with 7 bases lining up with TRBD1. The CDR3 consists of 16 residues. V was pared by 4 bases and J by 9 bases, with 17 bases of the junction left unmatched. Germline CDR1 MNHNY, CDR2 SVGAGI (reference sequence). The CDR3 spells CASSLDPDRTTASYTF. For the CDR3, the DNA is TGTGCCAGCAGTTTGGACCCGGACAGGACAACGGCCAGCTACACCTTC.

The V gene is TRBV7-9, the J gene TRBJ1-1; D unresolved. This CDR3 comprises 16 residues. Germline V gene data show CDR1 as SEHNR and CDR2 as FQNEAQ (reference sequence). Between the trimmed V and J ends, which lost 5 bases and 1 base, there was a span of 17 bases. The CDR3 region is CASSPRPRGGNTEAFF. The DNA of the CDR3 is TGTGCCAGCAGCCCCCGTCCTCGAGGTGGGAACACTGAAGCTTTCTTT.

The chain recombines TRBV18 with TRBJ2-2; no definite D call. The CDR3 is made up of 13 amino acids. V was pared by 8 bases and J by 4 bases, with 11 bases between. Germline CDR1 KGHSH, CDR2 LQKENI. As DNA, the CDR3 is TGTGCCAGCACTGGAGATATCACCGGGGAGCTGTTTTTT. Protein product: CASTGDITGELFF.

The chain carries TRBV5-1 and TRBJ2-7; tentatively, D is TRBD2 (5 bases). The CDR3 extends over 13 amino acids. Germline V CDR1 and CDR2: SGHRS, YFSETQ. Trimming shortened V by 0 bases and J by 3 bases, and 7 bases separated the two germline ends. CDR3 sequence reads: CASSLAAGYEQYF. Written as DNA, the CDR3 is TGCGCCAGCAGCTTGGCCGCGGGCTACGAGCAGTACTTC.

V and J are TRBV7-9 and TRBJ1-4; D perhaps matches TRBD1 (5 bases). V lost 5 bases and J 0 bases, leaving 10 bases between the germline ends. Germline values: CDR1 SEHNR, CDR2 FQNEAQ (reference sequence). This CDR3 has 15 residues. The DNA of the CDR3 is TGTGCCAGCAGCCTGGGCAGGGCAACTAATGAAAAACTGTTTTTT. Its translation is CASSLGRATNEKLFF.

This rearrangement joins TRBV7-9 to TRBJ2-7; D remains unclear. CDR1 is SEHNR and CDR2 is FQNEAQ in the germline V gene (reference sequence). V was cut by 0 bases and J by 4 bases, with 7 bases left in between. The length of the CDR3 is 13 residues. As DNA, the CDR3 is TGTGCCAGCAGCTTAGCGTACGGGTACGAGCAGTACTTC. The encoded protein is CASSLAYGYEQYF. The variable domain in full, completed from reference TRBV7-9 and TRBJ2-7, reads DTGVSQNPRHKITKRGQNVTFRCDPISEHNRLYWYRQTLGQGPEFLTYFQNEAQLEKSRLLSDRFSAERPKGSFSTLEIQRTEQGDSAMYLCASSLAYGYEQYFGPGTRLTVT.